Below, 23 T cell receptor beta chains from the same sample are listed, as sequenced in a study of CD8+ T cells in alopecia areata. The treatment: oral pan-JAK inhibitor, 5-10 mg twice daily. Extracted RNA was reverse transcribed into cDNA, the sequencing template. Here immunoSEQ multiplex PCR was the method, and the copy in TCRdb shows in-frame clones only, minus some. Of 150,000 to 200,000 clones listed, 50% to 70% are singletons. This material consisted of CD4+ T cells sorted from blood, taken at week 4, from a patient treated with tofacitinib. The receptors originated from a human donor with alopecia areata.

The CDR3 here is CASSYSLTGSTDTQYF. CDR3 nucleotides: TGTGCCAGCAGTTACTCGCTGACAGGCAGCACAGATACGCAGTATTTT. The V and J genes are TRBV6-5 and TRBJ2-3; possible D gene TRBD1, 6 bases. Per germline, CDR1 MNHEY and CDR2 SVGAGI. This CDR3 spans 16 amino acids. V was clipped by 0 bases and J by 0 bases, with 10 bases between them.

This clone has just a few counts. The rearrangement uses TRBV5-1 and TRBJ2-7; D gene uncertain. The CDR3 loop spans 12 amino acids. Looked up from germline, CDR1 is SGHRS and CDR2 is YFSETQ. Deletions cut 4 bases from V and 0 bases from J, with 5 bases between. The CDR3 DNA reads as TGCGCCAGCAGCGCGGACTCCTACGAGCAGTACTTC. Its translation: CASSADSYEQYF.

CDR3 DNA sequence: TGCAGCGTCCCTTCCAAAAACATTCAGTACTTC. It is translated as CSVPSKNIQYF. This chain uses TRBV29-1 with TRBJ2-4; no definite D call. Deletions cut 6 bases from V and 2 bases from J, with 5 bases between. This CDR3 spans 11 amino acids. Germline CDR1 is SQVTM and CDR2 is ANQGSEA.

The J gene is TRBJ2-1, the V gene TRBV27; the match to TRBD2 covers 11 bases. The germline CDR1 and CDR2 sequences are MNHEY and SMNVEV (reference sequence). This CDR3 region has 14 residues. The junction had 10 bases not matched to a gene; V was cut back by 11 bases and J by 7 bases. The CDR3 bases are TGTGCCTGGGAGGGGACTAGCGGAAGAAATGAGCAGTTCTTC. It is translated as CAWEGTSGRNEQFF.

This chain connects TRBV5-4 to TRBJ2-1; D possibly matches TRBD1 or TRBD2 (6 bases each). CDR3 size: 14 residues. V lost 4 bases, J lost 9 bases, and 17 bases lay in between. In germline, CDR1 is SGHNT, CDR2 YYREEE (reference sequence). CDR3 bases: TGTGCCAGCAGCACCAAGGGGGGAGGCCCTGAGCAGTTCTTC. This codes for CASSTKGGGPEQFF.

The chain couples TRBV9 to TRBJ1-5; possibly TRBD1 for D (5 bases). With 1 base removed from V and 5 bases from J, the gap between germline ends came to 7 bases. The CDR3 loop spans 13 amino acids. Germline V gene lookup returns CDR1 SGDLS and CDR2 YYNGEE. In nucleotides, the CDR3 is TGTGCCAGCAGCGTATCGGGGGATCAGCCCCAGCATTTT. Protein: CASSVSGDQPQHF.

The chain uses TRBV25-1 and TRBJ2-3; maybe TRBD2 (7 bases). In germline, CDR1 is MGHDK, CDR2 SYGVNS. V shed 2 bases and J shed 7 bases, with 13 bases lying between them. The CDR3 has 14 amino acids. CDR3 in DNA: TGTGCCAGCAGTGAAGGGGGGGCGCTGAATACGCAGTATTTT. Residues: CASSEGGALNTQYF.

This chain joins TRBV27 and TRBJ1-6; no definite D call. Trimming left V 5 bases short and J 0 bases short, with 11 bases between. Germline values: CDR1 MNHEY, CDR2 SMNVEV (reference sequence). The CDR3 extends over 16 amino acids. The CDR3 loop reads CASSPTQSSYNSPLHF. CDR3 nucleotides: TGTGCCAGCAGTCCCACCCAGAGCTCCTATAATTCACCCCTCCACTTT.

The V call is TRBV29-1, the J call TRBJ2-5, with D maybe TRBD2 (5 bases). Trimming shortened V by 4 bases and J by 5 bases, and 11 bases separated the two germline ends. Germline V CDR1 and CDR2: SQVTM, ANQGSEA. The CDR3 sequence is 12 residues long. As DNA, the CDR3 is TGCAGCGTTGTGAGGGTAGGGGAGACCCAGTACTTC. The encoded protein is CSVVRVGETQYF.

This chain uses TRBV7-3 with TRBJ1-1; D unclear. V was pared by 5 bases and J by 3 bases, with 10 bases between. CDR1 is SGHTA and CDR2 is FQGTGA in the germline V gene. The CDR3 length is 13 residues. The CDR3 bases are TGTGCCAGCAGCCCCGCCGGGGACACTGAAGCTTTCTTT. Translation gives CASSPAGDTEAFF.

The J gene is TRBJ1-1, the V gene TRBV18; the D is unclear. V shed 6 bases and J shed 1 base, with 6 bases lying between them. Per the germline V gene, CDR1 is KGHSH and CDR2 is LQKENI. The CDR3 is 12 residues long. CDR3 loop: CASSQRNTEAFF. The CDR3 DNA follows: TGTGCCAGCTCGCAACGGAACACTGAAGCTTTCTTT.

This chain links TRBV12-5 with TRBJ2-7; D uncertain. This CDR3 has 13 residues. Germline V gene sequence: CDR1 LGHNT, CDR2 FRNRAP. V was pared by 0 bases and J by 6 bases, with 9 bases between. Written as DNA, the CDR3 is TGTGCTAGTGGTTTGGTGGCCAGAGGCGAGCAGTACTTC. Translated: CASGLVARGEQYF.

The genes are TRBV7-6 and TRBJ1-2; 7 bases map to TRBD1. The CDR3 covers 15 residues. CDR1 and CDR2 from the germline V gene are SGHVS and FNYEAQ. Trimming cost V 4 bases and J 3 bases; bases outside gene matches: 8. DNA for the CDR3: TGTGCCAGCAGCTCCCACAGGGGTTATCACTATGGCTACACCTTC. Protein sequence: CASSSHRGYHYGYTF.

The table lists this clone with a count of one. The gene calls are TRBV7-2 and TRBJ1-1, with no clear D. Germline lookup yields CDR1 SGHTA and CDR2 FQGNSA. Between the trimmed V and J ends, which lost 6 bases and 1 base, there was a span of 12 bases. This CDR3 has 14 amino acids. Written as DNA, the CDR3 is TGTGCCAGCAGTCATTCCAGGAGGAACACTGAAGCTTTCTTT. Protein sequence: CASSHSRRNTEAFF.

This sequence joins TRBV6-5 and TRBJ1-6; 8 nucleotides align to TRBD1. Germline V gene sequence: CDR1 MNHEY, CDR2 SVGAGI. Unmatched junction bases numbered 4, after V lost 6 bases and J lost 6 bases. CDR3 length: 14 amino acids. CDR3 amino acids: CASRRQGRNSPLHF. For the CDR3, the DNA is TGTGCCAGCAGGAGACAGGGGCGTAATTCACCCCTCCACTTT.

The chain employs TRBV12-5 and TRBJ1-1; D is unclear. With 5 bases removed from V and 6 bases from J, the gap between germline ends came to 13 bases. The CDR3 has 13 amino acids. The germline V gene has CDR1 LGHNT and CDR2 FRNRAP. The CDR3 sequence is CASGPSGFSEAFF. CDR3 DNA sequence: TGTGCTAGTGGTCCTTCAGGATTCTCTGAAGCTTTCTTT.

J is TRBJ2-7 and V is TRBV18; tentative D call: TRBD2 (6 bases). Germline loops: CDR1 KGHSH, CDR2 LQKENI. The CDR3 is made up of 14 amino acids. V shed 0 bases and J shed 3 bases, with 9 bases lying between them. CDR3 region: CASSPPGGRYEQYF. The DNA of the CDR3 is TGTGCCAGCTCACCACCCGGAGGGCGCTACGAGCAGTACTTC.

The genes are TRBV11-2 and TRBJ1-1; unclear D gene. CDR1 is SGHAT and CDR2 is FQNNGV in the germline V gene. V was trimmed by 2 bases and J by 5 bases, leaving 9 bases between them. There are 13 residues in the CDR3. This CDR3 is CASSLLGVTEAFF. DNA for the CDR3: TGTGCCAGCAGCTTACTGGGAGTGACTGAAGCTTTCTTT.

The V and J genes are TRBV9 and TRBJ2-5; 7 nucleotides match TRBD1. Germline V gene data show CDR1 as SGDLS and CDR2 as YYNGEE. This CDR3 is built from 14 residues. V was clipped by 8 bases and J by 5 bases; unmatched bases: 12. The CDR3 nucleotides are TGTGCCAGTTCACGACAGGGCATGGTGGAGACCCAGTACTTC. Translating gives CASSRQGMVETQYF.

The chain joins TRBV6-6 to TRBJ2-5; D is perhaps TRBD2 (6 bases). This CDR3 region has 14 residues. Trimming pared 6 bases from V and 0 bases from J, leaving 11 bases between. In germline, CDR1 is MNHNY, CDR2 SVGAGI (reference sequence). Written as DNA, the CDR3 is TGTGCCAGCAGACCCAGACTAGACCAAGAGACCCAGTACTTC. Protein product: CASRPRLDQETQYF.

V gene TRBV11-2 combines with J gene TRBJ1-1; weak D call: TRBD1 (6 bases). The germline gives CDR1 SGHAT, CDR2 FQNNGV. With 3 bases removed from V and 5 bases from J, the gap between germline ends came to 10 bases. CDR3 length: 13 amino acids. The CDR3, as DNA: TGTGCCAGCAGCTTGGAGCAGGGGACTGAAGCTTTCTTT. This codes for CASSLEQGTEAFF.

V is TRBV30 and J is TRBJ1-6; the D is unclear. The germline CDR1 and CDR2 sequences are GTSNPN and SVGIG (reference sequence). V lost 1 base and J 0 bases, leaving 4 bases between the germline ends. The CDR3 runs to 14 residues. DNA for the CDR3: TGTGCCTGGAGTGGGAGCTCCTATAATTCACCCCTCCACTTT. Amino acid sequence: CAWSGSSYNSPLHF. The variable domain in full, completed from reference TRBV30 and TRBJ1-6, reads SQTIHQWPATLVQPVGSPLSLECTVEGTSNPNLYWYRQAAGRGLQLLFYSVGIGQISSEVPQNLSASRPQDRQFILSSKKLLLSDSGFYLCAWSGSSYNSPLHFGNGTRLTVT.

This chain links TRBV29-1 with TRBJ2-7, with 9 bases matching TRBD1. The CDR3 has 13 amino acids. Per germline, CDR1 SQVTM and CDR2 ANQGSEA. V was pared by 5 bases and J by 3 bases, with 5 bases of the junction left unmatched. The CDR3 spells CSVQDRGLYEQYF. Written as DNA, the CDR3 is TGCAGCGTTCAGGACAGGGGTCTCTACGAGCAGTACTTC.